These 24 T cell receptor beta chains originate from one sample sequenced in a study of CD8+CD57+ T cells in acquired aplastic anemia. Genomic DNA served as template for TCR beta VDJ and CDR3 profiling. TCRdb re-called the reads through MiXCR, storing one row per CDR3 protein. The data hold under 200,000 distinct CDR3 sequences, with roughly 48% observed a single time. The sample taken for sequencing was sorted CD4+, CD8+, or CD8+CD57+ T cells (not recorded which) from PBMCs. The receptors derive from a human donor in good health.

This clonotype was picked up many times. This rearrangement joins TRBV12-3 or TRBV12-4 to TRBJ2-7; D is possibly TRBD1 (5 bases). Trimming removed 0 bases from V and 13 bases from J, with 13 bases in between. The CDR3 spans 12 residues. The CDR3 loop reads CASSLAQAGRYF. DNA for the CDR3: TGTGCCAGCAGTTTAGCGCAGGCAGGGCGCTACTTC.

J is TRBJ2-7 and V is TRBV6-2 or TRBV6-3, with TRBD1 identical over 9 bases. With 6 bases clipped from V and 1 base from J, the junction kept 7 bases outside the gene matches. The CDR3 contains 15 residues. The germline V gene has CDR1 MNHEY and CDR2 SVGEGT. CDR3 bases: TGTGCCAGCAGGCCCACAGGGGGCACTTCCTACGAGCAGTACTTC. This sequence encodes CASRPTGGTSYEQYF.

The rearrangement uses TRBV19 and TRBJ1-2; the D is unclear. V lost 6 bases and J 3 bases, leaving 14 bases between the germline ends. This CDR3 is built from 14 residues. In germline, CDR1 is LNHDA, CDR2 SQIVND (reference sequence). CDR3 DNA: TGTGCCAGTAGCTGGCAGGTGAGCGACTATGGCTACACCTTC. Its translation: CASSWQVSDYGYTF.

Notes on this clonotype: This may stem from a read error, because a much larger clone lies one nucleotide away. V usage is TRBV20-1 and J usage is TRBJ1-4; maybe TRBD1 (5 bases). The CDR3 is made up of 14 amino acids. Germline-derived CDR1 and CDR2 are DFQATT and SNEGSKA (reference sequence). The CDR3: CSAGALGGSERLFF. The CDR3 DNA reads as TGCAGTGCAGGTGCCTTGGGGGGAAGTGAAAGACTGTTTTTT.

This clonotype has ten or more counts. The V call is TRBV19, the J call TRBJ2-5, with 11 bases aligning to TRBD2. Germline trimming cut 4 bases from V and 5 bases from J; bases unmatched to any gene: 9. Germline V gene lookup returns CDR1 LNHDA and CDR2 SQIVND (reference sequence). This CDR3 has 16 residues. The CDR3 loop reads CASSKFSGGVSETQYF. CDR3 in DNA: TGTGCCAGTAGTAAATTTAGCGGGGGGGTTTCGGAGACCCAGTACTTC.

In this sample, this clonotype turned up once. The V call is TRBV7-9, the J call TRBJ1-2; D remains unclear. Germline assignment: CDR1 SEHNR and CDR2 FQNEAQ (reference sequence). V was trimmed by 7 bases and J by 1 base, leaving 4 bases between them. The CDR3 is made up of 11 amino acids. This CDR3 reads CASTGNYGYTF. CDR3 DNA: TGTGCCAGCACGGGTAACTATGGCTACACCTTC.

The rearrangement links TRBV10-3 to TRBJ1-1; D remains unclear. The CDR3 extends over 11 amino acids. Per the germline V gene, CDR1 is ENHRY and CDR2 is SYGVKD. The ends were cut back, 7 bases at V and 6 bases at J, with 9 bases in the middle. CDR3 bases: TGTGCCATCAATGACGGAGCTGAAGCTTTCTTT. Its translation is CAINDGAEAFF.

This clonotype has at least ten counts. The chain employs TRBV28 and TRBJ2-5; no definite D call. CDR3 length equals 14 residues. CDR1 and CDR2 (germline): MDHEN, SYDVKM. V was shortened by 7 bases and J by 6 bases, with 18 bases between the two germline ends. The DNA of the CDR3 is TGTGCCAGCACCCTCGAGCAGTTTGAGCAGACCCAGTACTTC. This encodes CASTLEQFEQTQYF.

The chain carries TRBV29-1 and TRBJ2-6; D might be TRBD2 (5 bases). CDR3 length equals 16 residues. Trimming cost V 7 bases and J 2 bases, with 18 bases left between them. Germline V lookup: CDR1 SQVTM, CDR2 ANQGSEA. The DNA of the CDR3 is TGCAGCGCAGTGGTCGGGGTTATGGCTGGGGCCAACGTCCTGACTTTC. Protein product: CSAVVGVMAGANVLTF.

This chain links TRBV19 with TRBJ2-2; D is unclear. Germline CDR1 LNHDA, CDR2 SQIVND (reference sequence). CDR3 size: 12 residues. Between the trimmed V and J ends, which lost 7 bases and 6 bases, there was a span of 9 bases. The CDR3 is CASKYSSGELFF. The CDR3 DNA reads TGTGCCAGTAAATATTCGTCCGGGGAGCTGTTTTTT.

There are many counts of this clonotype. The chain couples TRBV7-3 to TRBJ1-1, with 9 bases lining up with TRBD1. This CDR3 region has 15 residues. From germline, CDR1 is SGHTA and CDR2 FQGTGA. V shed 5 bases, J shed 5 bases, and the junction held 9 bases outside the gene matches. The CDR3 loop reads CASSAAQGASTEAFF. CDR3 DNA sequence: TGTGCCAGCAGCGCGGCACAGGGGGCGAGTACTGAAGCTTTCTTT.

The J gene is TRBJ2-3, the V gene TRBV15; D possibly matches TRBD1 or TRBD2 (5 bases each). Trimming pared 0 bases from V and 5 bases from J, leaving 12 bases between. The CDR3 consists of 15 residues. Germline-derived CDR1 and CDR2 are LNHNV and YYDKDF (reference sequence). In DNA, the CDR3 is TGTGCCACCAGCAGAGACGGGACCGATTTAGATACGCAGTATTTT. This sequence encodes CATSRDGTDLDTQYF.

This clonotype came up many times. V and J are TRBV12-3 or TRBV12-4 and TRBJ1-5; the D gene is possibly TRBD1 (5 bases). This CDR3 has 15 residues. V lost 4 bases to trimming and J lost 4 bases, with 14 bases between them. The CDR3 loop is CASSSGLPGNQPQHF. CDR3 nucleotide sequence: TGTGCCAGCAGTTCAGGGTTGCCCGGGAATCAGCCCCAGCATTTT.

This sequence joins TRBV20-1 and TRBJ1-5; no definite D call. V lost 0 bases, J lost 6 bases, and 15 bases lay in between. CDR3 length equals 15 residues. CDR1 is DFQATT, CDR2 SNEGSKA, per germline (reference sequence). The CDR3 loop reads CSARDLRASSQPQHF. The CDR3 DNA reads TGCAGTGCTAGAGATTTGAGGGCTTCGAGTCAGCCCCAGCATTTT.

The chain has TRBV15 and TRBJ2-1, with 12 bases lining up with TRBD2. The CDR3 contains 17 residues. Germline CDR1 LNHNV, CDR2 YYDKDF (reference sequence). With V trimmed by 2 bases and J by 8 bases, 10 bases remained unmatched. The CDR3 sequence is CATSRTLAGGPIDEQFF. The CDR3 coding sequence is TGTGCCACCAGCAGAACCCTAGCGGGAGGGCCTATAGATGAGCAGTTCTTC.

The genes are TRBV15 and TRBJ2-3, with 7 bases fitting TRBD2. Losses at the gene ends were 0 bases for V and 6 bases for J; bases not matched to a gene: 9. Germline loops: CDR1 LNHNV, CDR2 YYDKDF (reference sequence). This CDR3 comprises 16 residues. CDR3 protein: CATSRDPGGSTDTQYF. The CDR3 DNA reads as TGTGCCACCAGCAGAGATCCGGGCGGGAGTACCGATACGCAGTATTTT. Filled out from reference TRBV15 and TRBJ2-3, the complete variable domain reads DAMVIQNPRYQVTQFGKPVTLSCSQTLNHNVMYWYQQKSSQAPKLLFHYYDKDFNNEADTPDNFQSRRPNTSFCFLDIRSPGLGDTAMYLCATSRDPGGSTDTQYFGPGTRLTVL.

This clonotype showed up many times. The chain combines TRBV2 with TRBJ1-3; 11 positions agree with TRBD1. The CDR3 length is 15 residues. The V and J ends lost 6 bases and 2 bases, in that order; junction bases with no gene match: 3. Germline CDR1 is SNHLY and CDR2 is FYNNEI. The CDR3 bases are TGTGCCAGCAGCGGACAGGGGGCTGCTGGAAACACCATATATTTT. Amino acids: CASSGQGAAGNTIYF.

About this clonotype itself: Germline and junction disagree at one end, which may indicate a read error. The chain links TRBV24-1 to TRBJ2-1; D is uncertain. This CDR3 has 14 amino acids. Germline V gene lookup returns CDR1 KGHDR and CDR2 SFDVKD. The CDR3 is CATSVGGTYSEQFF. The CDR3 bases are TGTGCCACCAGTGTCGGCGGAACCTACAGTGAGCAGTTCTTC.

Ten or more counts support this clonotype. This rearrangement joins TRBV5-6 to TRBJ1-2; D possibly corresponds to TRBD1 (6 bases). The CDR3 is made up of 15 amino acids. V was trimmed by 3 bases and J by 1 base, leaving 13 bases between them. CDR1 SGHDT and CDR2 YYEEEE come from the germline V gene. CDR3 sequence reads: CASSSARQDNYGYTF. For the CDR3, the DNA is TGTGCCAGCAGCTCGGCTAGACAGGATAACTATGGCTACACCTTC.

The genes are TRBV10-3 and TRBJ2-7; a possible D gene is TRBD2 (5 bases). Germline V gene lookup returns CDR1 ENHRY and CDR2 SYGVKD. The CDR3 runs to 14 residues. V lost 0 bases, J lost 7 bases, and 13 bases lay in between. The CDR3 region is CAISESSGRLEQYF. Written as DNA, the CDR3 is TGTGCCATCAGTGAGTCGAGCGGAAGATTGGAGCAGTACTTC.

V gene TRBV24-1 combines with J gene TRBJ2-7; D is perhaps TRBD2 (6 bases). The ends were cut back, 9 bases at V and 6 bases at J, with 11 bases in the middle. The CDR3 length is 11 residues. Germline V gene lookup returns CDR1 KGHDR and CDR2 SFDVKD. The CDR3 bases are TGTGCCACCTCCTGGCGGGGCGAGCAGTACTTC. Its protein product is CATSWRGEQYF.

In this sample, this clonotype turned up once. This chain connects TRBV15 to TRBJ1-5; 8 nucleotides agree with TRBD1. Looked up from germline, CDR1 is LNHNV and CDR2 is YYDKDF (reference sequence). The CDR3 contains 16 residues. The V and J ends lost 5 bases and 4 bases, in that order; junction bases with no gene match: 10. The CDR3 DNA follows: TGTGCCACCAGCCGTGGACCTAGGACAGGGAATCAGCCCCAGCATTTT. Translating gives CATSRGPRTGNQPQHF.

Many counts were recorded for this clonotype. The CDR3 here is CASSFLTGEKLFF. The CDR3 coding sequence is TGTGCCAGCAGCTTCTTGACCGGTGAAAAACTGTTTTTT. This rearrangement joins TRBV5-4 to TRBJ1-4; no clear D. The germline V gene has CDR1 SGHNT and CDR2 YYREEE (reference sequence). The CDR3 has 13 amino acids. The V end was cut by 2 bases, the J end by 7 bases, with 9 bases between.

This clonotype appeared a few times. The chain has TRBV20-1 and TRBJ1-1; D gene ambiguous. The CDR3 spans 14 residues. Germline V CDR1 and CDR2: DFQATT, SNEGSKA (reference sequence). Trimming left V 1 base short and J 1 base short, with 10 bases between. CDR3 protein: CSARAGTGNTEAFF. In DNA, the CDR3 is TGCAGTGCTAGAGCGGGCACGGGGAACACTGAAGCTTTCTTT.